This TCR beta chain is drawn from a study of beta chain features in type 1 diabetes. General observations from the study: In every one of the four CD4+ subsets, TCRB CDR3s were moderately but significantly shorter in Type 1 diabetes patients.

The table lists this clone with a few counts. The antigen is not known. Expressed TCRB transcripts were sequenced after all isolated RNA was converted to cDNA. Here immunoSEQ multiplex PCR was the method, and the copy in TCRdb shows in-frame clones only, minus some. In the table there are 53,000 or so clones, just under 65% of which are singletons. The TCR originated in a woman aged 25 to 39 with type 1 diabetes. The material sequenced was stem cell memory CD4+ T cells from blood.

The CDR3 sequence: CSASGLTNTGELFF. The CDR3 bases are TGCAGCGCTAGCGGACTTACGAACACCGGGGAGCTGTTTTTT. The chain combines TRBV29-1 with TRBJ2-2; 7 bases line up with TRBD2. J was trimmed by 0 bases and V by 7 bases; bases with no gene match: 5. Germline lookup yields CDR1 SQVTM and CDR2 ANQGSEA. CDR3 size: 14 residues.